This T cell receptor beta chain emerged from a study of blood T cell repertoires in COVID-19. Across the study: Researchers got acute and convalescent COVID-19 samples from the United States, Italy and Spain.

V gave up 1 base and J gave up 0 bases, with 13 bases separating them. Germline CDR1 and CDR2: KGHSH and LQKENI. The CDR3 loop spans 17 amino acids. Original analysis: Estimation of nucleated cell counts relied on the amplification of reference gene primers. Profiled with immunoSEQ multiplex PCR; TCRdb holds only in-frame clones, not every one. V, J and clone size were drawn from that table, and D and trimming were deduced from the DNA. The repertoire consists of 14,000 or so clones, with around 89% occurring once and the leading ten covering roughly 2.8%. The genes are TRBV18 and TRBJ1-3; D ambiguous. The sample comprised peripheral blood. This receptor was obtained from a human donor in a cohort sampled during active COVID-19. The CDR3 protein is CASSPQGADYSGNTIYF. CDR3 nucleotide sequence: TGTGCCAGCTCACCACAGGGAGCCGATTACTCTGGAAACACCATATATTTT.